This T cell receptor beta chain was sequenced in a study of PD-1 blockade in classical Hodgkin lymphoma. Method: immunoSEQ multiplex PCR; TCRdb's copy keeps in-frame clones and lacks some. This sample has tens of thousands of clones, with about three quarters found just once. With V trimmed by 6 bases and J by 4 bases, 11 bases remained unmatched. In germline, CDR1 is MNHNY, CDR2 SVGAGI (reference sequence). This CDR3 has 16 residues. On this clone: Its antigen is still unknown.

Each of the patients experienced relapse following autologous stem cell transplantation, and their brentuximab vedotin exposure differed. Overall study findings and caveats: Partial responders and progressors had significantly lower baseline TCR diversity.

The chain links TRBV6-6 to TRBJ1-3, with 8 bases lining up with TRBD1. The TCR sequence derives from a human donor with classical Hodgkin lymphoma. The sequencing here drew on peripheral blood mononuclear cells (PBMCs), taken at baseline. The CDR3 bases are TGTGCCAGCAGGGAGGCCGGACAGGGTGCAGGAAACACCATATATTTT. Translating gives CASREAGQGAGNTIYF.